This T cell receptor beta chain is from a study of shared clonotypes between healthy human individuals. The ends were cut back, 6 bases at V and 0 bases at J, with 9 bases in the middle. Germline CDR1 MNHNS, CDR2 SASEGT. The CDR3 totals 13 residues. Genomic DNA from each subset was divided evenly over several immunoSEQ plates. Sequenced by immunoSEQ multiplex PCR; TCRdb stores in-frame clones only, minus some. Among some 630,000 clones listed, roughly 78% were seen once. The receptor comes from a woman aged 30 to 39 in good health. Material for sequencing was memory CD4+ T cells sorted from blood. Subset meaning: CD45RA-negative fraction. This chain links TRBV6-1 with TRBJ2-7; D tentatively fits TRBD1 or TRBD2 (5 bases each). CDR3 sequence: CASRRGVSYEQYF. CDR3 coding DNA: TGTGCCAGCAGGCGAGGGGTCTCCTACGAGCAGTACTTC.